This T cell receptor (beta chain) was recorded in a study of cytomegalovirus exposure and HLA in healthy donors (dated by TCRdb to the late 2010s). For context, the study as a whole: In an earlier analysis of around 540 of the donors, 250 to 300 Gb of sequence data and approximately 120 million unique TCR beta sequences from 180 million or so T cells were reported. Every discovery cohort repertoire had been produced on one sequencing platform. In a later genetic analysis, genome-wide SNP genotypes for about 65% of the roughly 670 donors were used, and that subset was treated as a discovery cohort. The study profiled the T cell repertoires of 500 to 800 subjects by immunosequencing and related them to cytomegalovirus serostatus. The study combined high-throughput TCR immunosequencing, statistical association of individual TCRs with disease status, and machine learning to predict cytomegalovirus infection status. An early release covering roughly 640 HLA-typed donors comprised 250 to 350 gigabases of sequencing data and some 79 million unique TCR sequences. Four to six DR-DQ haplotypes were handled as single units for association and clustering, since linkage in the cohort was strong. The later analysis used no new phenotypic data to find candidate immune exposures, relying instead on TCR beta sequences and their occurrence across donors. An earlier analysis of 587 of the donors used high-throughput TCR beta sequencing to judge whether each TCR beta V gene segment behaved as functional or pseudogenic. In a later analysis, previously published TCR beta repertoires from 670 or so donors were re-analyzed and high-resolution HLA genotyping was added so that TCR occurrence patterns could be studied. Class I and class II HLA loci were covered by the typing at four-digit resolution. Besides the first cohort of hundreds of subjects, a separate validation cohort made up of 120 different subjects was used. Of the roughly 410 genotyped donors, approximately 81% were placed in the genetic ancestry cluster associated with self-reported Caucasian donors. The study was designed to test whether signatures of past pathogen exposure could be identified by cataloging public T cell receptors. Across some 400 genotyped donors of the cohort, an average of roughly 250,000 unique TCR beta nucleotide sequences per donor were sequenced, and 15% to 20% of those sequences were non-productive. Alongside the repertoire data, information on donor age, sex, ethnicity and CMV serostatus was compiled. Typing coverage varied by locus: roughly 620-640 donors for A, B, C, DRB1 and DQB1; roughly 510 for DQA1; over 600 for DPA1; about 450 for DPB1.

On the study overall, not on this receptor specifically: A cluster of highly shared sequence variants was judged likely to be a technical artifact of the sequencing pipeline. The presence/absence analyses assumed that sequencing depth was roughly uniform across donors, and that assumption may not be true. Specific HLA alleles were associated with roughly 16,000 TCR beta sequences at a false discovery rate of 0.05 in a later analysis. Three of the identified cytomegalovirus-associated TCR beta chains were confirmed in vitro to be specific for cytomegalovirus antigens. HLA typing was unavailable for some donors at each locus, so association tests used only the typed subset. The cohort was sequenced for TCR beta chains only, and without alpha or paired-chain data the features that could be detected were limited. A later analysis found that HLA-associated TCR beta chains were more clonally expanded and had lower generation probabilities than equally common non-associated chains. A later genetic analysis reported fewer N-insertions in productive TCRs among donors in an Asian-associated ancestry cluster than the 666-donor mean. Most TCR sequences were observed very rarely across donors, whereas some public TCRs were present in many individuals. In a later analysis, TCR association rates were found to vary across HLA loci, with the most associated TCRs seen for DRB1 alleles and the fewest for HLA-C alleles. The only immune exposure information available for the cohort was CMV serostatus. A later analysis reported that several top co-occurrence clusters appeared linked to parvovirus B19, influenza, CMV and Epstein-Barr virus. The classifier was reported to diagnose cytomegalovirus status with high specificity and sensitivity in both the original cohort and the validation cohort. A further reported finding was that TCR beta sequences accurately predicted the HLA-A and HLA-B alleles for most subjects in the first cohort. In an earlier analysis of around 600 of the donors, most TCR beta V segments appeared in productive rearrangements about 87% or about 30% of the time, broadly matching IMGT annotations. The study gave a list of roughly 150 TCR beta chains associated with cytomegalovirus. The authors suggested that the approach could potentially be extended to other disease states and immunological phenotypes. According to a later analysis, most CMV-associated TCR beta chains appeared to be HLA-restricted, and the HLA associations seemed to be driven largely by CMV exposure. Linkage disequilibrium might explain the correlated functional status among segregating V segments, but an unknown experimental factor could not be excluded. Strong co-occurrence of HLA alleles, especially DR and DQ, made assigning TCR associations to individual alleles difficult. The earlier analysis of nearly 600 of the donors excluded 15 to 20 rarely observed V segments, including chromosome 9 orphons, because counts were too low. V-gene and J-gene trimming of TCR beta chains was associated with a missense DCLRE1C variant in a later genetic analysis, and the association was replicated in an independent cohort.

Comments on this clone: Its binding antigen is unknown. Base qualities are not recorded, but no much larger clone differs from it by a single base.

In total, over 600 healthy bone marrow donors made up the cohort. Cohort members were all nominally healthy when sampled, although unrecorded immune exposures were likely present. The donor tested CMV seronegative and was one of the 352 seronegative cohort members. A peripheral blood sample was provided by each donor, and peripheral blood mononuclear cells were used for TCR beta sequencing. The Qiagen DNeasy Blood Extraction Kit was used to extract genomic DNA from the blood cell samples. Libraries came from the immunoSEQ multiplex PCR assay. For the multiplex PCR, a mixture combining 60 forward primers for TCR Vbeta segments and 13 reverse primers for TCR Jbeta segments was used. Amplification of the CDR3 region of rearranged TCR beta genes was performed with a multiplex PCR assay on genomic DNA. Amplified TCR beta libraries were sequenced as 87-base-pair reads on the Illumina HiSeq System. As for the original processing: Across the 640 or so repertoires, a later analysis counted around 80 million unique TCR beta chains, approximately 12 million of which were shared by at least two donors. Raw reads were error-corrected and collapsed into unique sequences with a nearest-neighbor algorithm that merged closely related sequences to remove PCR and sequencing errors. CDR3 sequences were aligned to IMGT reference sequences to assign V, D and J gene segments. For a sequence to be retained, at least a six-nucleotide match to both a V gene segment and a J gene segment was required. Rearrangements were classified as productive when the CDR3 lacked stop codons and remained in frame with V and J, and all other rearrangements were classified as non-productive. Following IMGT convention, CDR3 was defined as the stretch from the second conserved V-encoded cysteine to the conserved J-encoded phenylalanine. The earlier analysis of 450 to 750 of the donors excluded any sequence lacking an unambiguous match to a single V gene segment. In an earlier analysis of more than 500 of the donors, a V segment was called functional when productive rearrangements were above 56.7%, and segregating when the standard deviation between donors exceeded 5%. A statistical classification framework was developed to diagnose cytomegalovirus status using the catalog of TCR beta chain sequences. V and J gene assignment, in a later analysis, came from comparing TCR nucleotide sequences with IMGT/GENE-DB human TR gene sequences. The TCRdist pipeline was used in a later analysis to assign CDR3 sequences and most-parsimonious VDJ recombination scenarios. In a later analysis, each TCR beta chain was defined by its CDR3 amino acid sequence together with its V-gene family, and reads without a unique V-gene family were excluded. A later analysis removed several hundred highly shared, low-generation-probability nucleotide sequences to deal with suspected cross-contamination and a sequencing artifact. In a later analysis, a clonal expansion index for each public chain was calculated from normalized within-repertoire ranks of inferred template counts. A later analysis computed generation probabilities with a VDJ recombination model fitted to out-of-frame rearrangements, and checked the results against IGoR. In a later analysis, hypergeometric tests were used to score TCR-TCR, TCR-HLA and TCR-CMV co-occurrence, with a repertoire-size bias correction applied to TCR pairs. False discovery rates were estimated in a later analysis by permuting HLA or CMV assignments 20 times. A later analysis grouped co-occurring TCRs with DBSCAN, adding TCRdist sequence similarity when clustering within HLA-allele-positive subsets. For co-occurrence clustering, repertoires with fewer than 30,000 or more than 120,000 public chains were excluded, along with four or five repertoires with anomalous nucleotide sharing. TCRdb's version of the immuneACCESS table is confined to in-frame rearrangements and falls short of the full clone set. An unresolved V gene accounts for under half of the shortfall where checked; the remainder is of unknown origin. That table furnishes V, J and clone size, whereas the DNA furnished D and trimming. This sample gives 210,000 or so clones in total; 75% to 90% of them show up just once. Around 1.4% of the sample is taken by the ten largest.

Sequencing was performed on PBMCs. This receptor was obtained from a man between 25 and 39 years old in good health and CMV-seronegative.

The CDR3 protein sequence reads: CASSEAPRVYEQFF. The nucleotide sequence is given as TGTGCCAGCAGTGAGGCCCCGCGGGTCTATGAGCAGTTCTTC. The rearrangement combines TRBV2 with TRBJ2-1, with a tentative D gene TRBD2 over 5 matching bases. A distance of 14 bases separates the germline ends of V and J, which lose 3 bases and 8 bases respectively. Per the germline V gene, SNHLY is the CDR1 and FYNNEI is the CDR2. The CDR3 numbers 14 residues from cysteine through phenylalanine. The kept DNA is CDR3 alone, 42 bases in frame from the first base.